This passage covers 2 T cell receptor beta chains from one sample sequenced in a study of beta chain features in type 1 diabetes (dated by TCRdb to between 2017 and 2018). Libraries were prepared through the immunoSEQ multiplex PCR assay. All of the isolated RNA was reverse transcribed with the High Capacity cDNA Reverse Transcription Kit, so expressed TCRB transcripts were sequenced. The table comes from immuneACCESS by way of TCRdb, which keeps in-frame sequences with V and J called. Part of the clones is missing from these tables; in studies checked, under half for an unresolved V gene and the rest for unknown reasons. For this sample there are approximately 140,000 clones; less than 9% appear just once. About 1.4% of the sample goes to the ten largest clones. Input material: central memory CD4+ T cells from blood. These receptors were collected from a woman aged 30 to 39 in good health.

The CDR3 nucleotides read TGCGCCAGCTCTGCGACAGGGTGGGACACTGAAGCTTTCTTT. Translating it yields CASSATGWDTEAFF. This sequence joins TRBV5-1 and TRBJ1-1; 7 nucleotides line up with TRBD1. The CDR3 runs 14 residues. Trimming removed 7 bases from V and 3 bases from J; junction bases left unmatched: 9. Germline-derived CDR1 and CDR2 are SGHRS and YFSETQ.

This clone was observed a few times. The germline gene is not matched at one end of the junction; a read error may be the cause. The identical CDR3 is also encoded by other nucleotide sequences in the sample. The V and J genes are TRBV6-6 and TRBJ2-7; D possibly corresponds to TRBD2 (6 bases). The CDR3 length is 15 residues. Looked up from germline, CDR1 is MNHNY and CDR2 is SVGAGI (reference sequence). The CDR3 spells CASSHSGTGPYEQYF. The DNA of the CDR3 is TGTGCCAGCAGTCACTCCGGGACTGGCCCCTACGAGCAGTACTTC.